This TCR beta chain was identified during a study of control samples from healthy donors and cancer patients. The CDR3 runs 16 residues. Germline trimming cut 3 bases from V and 3 bases from J; bases unmatched to any gene: 11. CDR1 and CDR2 (germline): SGHRS, YFSETQ. Sequencing used immunoSEQ multiplex PCR; TCRdb keeps in-frame clones, though not all of them. The sample consists of about 130,000 clones, 80% to 95% of them appearing once. The J gene is TRBJ2-7, the V gene TRBV5-1, with 8 bases lining up with TRBD2. Sequences were obtained from blood. This TCR came from a man aged 40-50 years in good health. CDR3 nucleotide sequence: TGCGCCAGCAGCTCCGCCGGCGGGGGGATAAACTACGAGCAGTACTTC. This gives the protein CASSSAGGGINYEQYF.